This paragraph covers one T cell receptor beta chain sequence. Sequencing was performed with immunoSEQ multiplex PCR; in TCRdb, only in-frame clones are kept and a portion is missing. Among tens of thousands of clones listed, roughly 94% were seen once. The data were taken from a study of technical replicates of blood from a handful of donors. Germline V gene sequence: CDR1 PRHDT, CDR2 FYEKMQ (reference sequence). The CDR3 is 17 amino acids. The ends were cut back, 2 bases at V and 5 bases at J, with 21 bases in the middle. The receptor's source is a human donor in good health. The rearrangement uses TRBV13 and TRBJ2-5; a weak D match, TRBD1 (5 bases). The sequenced sample consisted of T cells isolated from PBMCs. The CDR3 coding sequence is TGTGCCAGCAGCTTAAGTGGAACTGGGGCGATTCTGGAGACCCAGTACTTC. It yields the protein CASSLSGTGAILETQYF. The entire variable domain, with the rest obtained from reference TRBV13 and TRBJ2-5, is as follows: AAGVIQSPRHLIKEKRETATLKCYPIPRHDTVYWYQQGPGQDPQFLISFYEKMQSDKGSIPDRFSAQQFSDYHSELNMSSLELGDSALYFCASSLSGTGAILETQYFGPGTRLLVL.